This is a list of T cell receptor beta chains from one sample in a study of monozygotic twins with inflammatory bowel disease. TCRdb reprocessed the 5' RACE reads and keeps a single row for each CDR3 protein, giving no DNA. This repertoire comprises a few hundred thousand distinct CDR3 sequences; its ten largest clones make up under 3%. The sample was blood. Receptor source: a human donor with ulcerative colitis or Crohn's disease, or a healthy co-twin of an affected twin (not recorded which). The CDR3 runs from the conserved cysteine through the conserved F or W.

j_call	v_call	cdr3_aa
TRBJ2-3	TRBV7-9	CASSLPPRLVTDTQYF
TRBJ2-1	TRBV5-1	CASSLDLNTDILEQFF
TRBJ1-1	TRBV6-5	CASSHAGIRGASEAFF
TRBJ1-1	TRBV2	CASIGRAYEAFF
TRBJ2-2	TRBV10-2	CASSEPGLAGRTGELFF
TRBJ2-5	TRBV6-1	CASRDRRFGETQYF
TRBJ2-2	TRBV20-1	CSARDLRSGSGSTGELFF
TRBJ2-7	TRBV4-3	CASSQERGQISYEQYF
TRBJ1-5	TRBV5-1	CASARDTNQPQHF
TRBJ1-5	TRBV4-2	CASSQEMYVQLPQHF
TRBJ1-3	TRBV11-2	CASSSLEGPGNTIYF
TRBJ2-1	TRBV29-1	CSVDLTLGGGPNNEQFF
TRBJ2-7	TRBV29-1	CSVTGTGVSYEQYF
TRBJ1-2	TRBV29-1	CSVETGGPNYGYTF
TRBJ1-1	TRBV7-6	CASSLAGTTEAFF
TRBJ1-5	TRBV4-3	CASSHAGTAQPQHF
TRBJ2-5	TRBV27	CASSLKPAFTSETQYF
TRBJ2-5	TRBV6-2/TRBV6-3	CASRNRVVVGETQYF
TRBJ2-6	TRBV5-1	CASSPDGQGANVLTF
TRBJ2-5	TRBV7-2	CASSFNRDTRTQYF
TRBJ2-2	TRBV5-1	CASSPLEGVVGELFF
TRBJ1-2	TRBV6-2/TRBV6-3	CASSLQGRVYGYTF
TRBJ2-5	TRBV10-3	CAIREGTGQETQYF
TRBJ2-2	TRBV11-1	CASSQDLRGGRGTGELFF
TRBJ2-5	TRBV20-1	CSATDLYQETQYF
TRBJ1-2	TRBV12-3/TRBV12-4	CASSFSNYGYTF
TRBJ2-3	TRBV20-1	CSARTSGTDTQYF
TRBJ1-3	TRBV12-3/TRBV12-4	CASTRDSSGNTIYF
TRBJ2-1	TRBV20-1	CSAREGLAADIYSYNEQFF
TRBJ2-2	TRBV5-1	CASSFGLAGASGELFF
TRBJ1-2	TRBV3-1	CASSLPGQGPSNYGYTF
TRBJ1-5	TRBV20-1	CSARSAGRYSNQPQHF
TRBJ2-7	TRBV5-1	CASSGGQSYEQYF
TRBJ2-7	TRBV12-3/TRBV12-4	CASSSFGGYEQYF
TRBJ1-2	TRBV7-9	CASSFSGTVDGYTF
TRBJ1-4	TRBV5-1	CASSTDPVTRELFF
TRBJ1-1	TRBV20-1	CSARDGGVFTEAFF
TRBJ1-2	TRBV12-3/TRBV12-4	CASSPTSDRNITF
TRBJ2-5	TRBV12-3/TRBV12-4	CASSRTTETGYQYF
TRBJ1-1	TRBV4-3	CASSRQYRGPNTEAFF
TRBJ1-1	TRBV4-1	CASSHRGRNTEAFF
TRBJ2-5	TRBV28	CASRTSRGMYQETQYF
TRBJ2-2	TRBV5-1	CASSLTGMAGELFF
TRBJ2-3	TRBV6-1	CASSVIPTDTQYF
TRBJ2-3	TRBV7-9	CASSSPRTDTQYF
TRBJ2-5	TRBV4-1	CASSQEANRAQYF
TRBJ2-4	TRBV20-1	CSANGDLAKNIQYF
TRBJ1-1	TRBV7-9	CASSLAGPRASGTEAFF
TRBJ2-7	TRBV12-3/TRBV12-4	CASSLLDYEQYF
TRBJ2-7	TRBV12-3/TRBV12-4	CASSPGGLGGDEQYF
TRBJ2-5	TRBV29-1	CSATTGGGETQYF